These T cell receptor beta chains were read from a single sample in a study of blood T cell repertoires in COVID-19. The assay was immunoSEQ multiplex PCR, and TCRdb's table has in-frame clones only and misses some. The data show over 200,000 clones, more than 80% seen once. Sequencing used peripheral blood. Receptors were obtained from a woman between 25 and 40 years old with COVID-19, enrolled during active disease. CDR3s include the opening cysteine and the closing phenylalanine or tryptophan. A D gene is named only where the DNA matches it firmly. Some rows have no size entry. The others give once, few or many, or a class for an expanded clone.

v_call: TRBV5-1
d_call: -
clone_size: -
j_call: TRBJ2-3
cdr3_aa: CASSLVASGTDTQYF
cdr3_nt: TGCGCCAGCAGCTTGGTGGCTAGCGGCACAGATACGCAGTATTTT

v_call: TRBV28
d_call: -
clone_size: -
j_call: TRBJ1-1
cdr3_aa: CASSLSHNTEAFF
cdr3_nt: TGTGCCAGCAGTTTATCACACAACACTGAAGCTTTCTTT

v_call: TRBV5-1
d_call: TRBD1
clone_size: -
j_call: TRBJ1-1
cdr3_aa: CASSLVVGQEAFF
cdr3_nt: TGCGCCAGCAGCTTGGTTGTGGGACAGGAAGCTTTCTTT

v_call: TRBV4-2
d_call: -
clone_size: few
j_call: TRBJ1-2
cdr3_aa: CASSQDTVNYGYTF
cdr3_nt: TGTGCCAGCAGCCAAGACACGGTTAACTATGGCTACACCTTC

v_call: TRBV7-3
d_call: TRBD1
clone_size: -
j_call: TRBJ2-3
cdr3_aa: CASHPGTGFTDTQYF
cdr3_nt: TGTGCCAGCCACCCTGGGACAGGGTTCACAGATACGCAGTATTTT

v_call: TRBV7-3
d_call: -
clone_size: -
j_call: TRBJ2-1
cdr3_aa: CASSLTPGLALYNEQFF
cdr3_nt: TGTGCCAGCAGCTTAACACCTGGGCTAGCTCTCTACAATGAGCAGTTCTTC

v_call: TRBV19
d_call: -
clone_size: -
j_call: TRBJ1-2
cdr3_aa: CASSIPGQPNYGYTF
cdr3_nt: TGTGCCAGTAGTATCCCTGGACAGCCTAACTATGGCTACACCTTC

v_call: TRBV14
d_call: TRBD2
clone_size: once
j_call: TRBJ2-2
cdr3_aa: CASSPRESGGELFF
cdr3_nt: TGTGCCAGCAGCCCGCGGGAGTCGGGCGGGGAGCTGTTTTTT

v_call: TRBV3-1/TRBV3-2
d_call: TRBD1
clone_size: -
j_call: TRBJ1-3
cdr3_aa: CASSRTGGNPGNTIYF
cdr3_nt: TGTGCCAGCAGCCGGACAGGAGGAAACCCTGGAAACACCATATATTTT

v_call: TRBV7-2
d_call: -
clone_size: -
j_call: TRBJ2-5
cdr3_aa: CASSLFAQGIGAQYF
cdr3_nt: TGTGCCAGCAGCTTATTTGCGCAGGGTATAGGGGCCCAGTACTTC

v_call: TRBV7-2
d_call: TRBD1
clone_size: -
j_call: TRBJ2-7
cdr3_aa: CASSPGQAQEQYF
cdr3_nt: TGTGCCAGCAGCCCTGGACAGGCGCAAGAGCAGTACTTC

v_call: TRBV2
d_call: TRBD1
clone_size: many
j_call: TRBJ2-7
cdr3_aa: CASSDVSGTGLYEQYF
cdr3_nt: TGTGCCAGCAGCGATGTCTCCGGGACAGGGCTCTACGAGCAGTACTTC

v_call: TRBV7-6
d_call: TRBD2
clone_size: -
j_call: TRBJ2-7
cdr3_aa: CASSRGPGRAYEQYF
cdr3_nt: TGTGCCAGCAGCCGAGGGCCGGGGAGGGCCTACGAGCAGTACTTC

v_call: TRBV19
d_call: TRBD1
clone_size: -
j_call: TRBJ2-6
cdr3_aa: CASSWTGGSSGANVLTF
cdr3_nt: TGTGCCAGTAGTTGGACAGGGGGCTCTTCTGGGGCCAACGTCCTGACTTTC

v_call: TRBV2
d_call: TRBD1
clone_size: once
j_call: TRBJ1-5
cdr3_aa: CASSEGGQVQPQHF
cdr3_nt: TGTGCCAGCAGTGAGGGGGGACAGGTTCAGCCCCAGCATTTT

v_call: TRBV29-1
d_call: TRBD1
clone_size: -
j_call: TRBJ1-5
cdr3_aa: CSVEIRGRQPQHF
cdr3_nt: TGCAGCGTTGAAATCAGGGGGCGACAGCCCCAGCATTTT

v_call: TRBV7-9
d_call: -
clone_size: -
j_call: TRBJ2-7
cdr3_aa: CASSLGLDSYEQYF
cdr3_nt: TGTGCCAGCAGCTTAGGACTAGACTCCTACGAGCAGTACTTC

v_call: TRBV24-1
d_call: -
clone_size: -
j_call: TRBJ2-4
cdr3_aa: CATSDRNIQYF
cdr3_nt: TGTGCCACCAGTGACAGAAACATTCAGTACTTC

v_call: TRBV10-3
d_call: TRBD1
clone_size: few
j_call: TRBJ2-7
cdr3_aa: CAISGGQTYEQYF
cdr3_nt: TGTGCCATCAGTGGGGGACAGACCTACGAGCAGTACTTC